Listed here are 14 T cell receptor beta chains from one sample, sequenced in a study of T cell responses to AZD1222 COVID-19 vaccine. Some clones are missing from TCRdb's copy, which holds only in-frame ones; the method was immunoSEQ multiplex PCR. The profile shows roughly 76,000 clones, about nine tenths of them singletons. The material was peripheral blood, obtained on day 0 of AZD1222 vaccination. Receptors were obtained from an adult in good health.

The gene calls are TRBV28 and TRBJ1-1; a possible D gene is TRBD1 (6 bases). Germline CDR1 and CDR2: MDHEN and SYDVKM. Between the trimmed V and J ends, which lost 8 bases and 3 bases, there was a span of 22 bases. The CDR3 contains 16 residues. CDR3 loop: CASPSSRTVAHTEAFF. In DNA, the CDR3 is TGTGCCAGCCCTTCGTCTAGGACAGTTGCTCACACTGAAGCTTTCTTT.

V is TRBV4-3 and J is TRBJ1-1; 8 nucleotides match TRBD1. J gave up 5 bases and V 0 bases, and 11 bases lay outside the gene matches. Germline CDR1 and CDR2: LGHNA and YSLEER. The CDR3 consists of 17 residues. Written as DNA, the CDR3 is TGCGCCAGCAGCCAAGAAGGCCAGGGGGCATTTGGGACTGAAGCTTTCTTT. Its translation: CASSQEGQGAFGTEAFF.

This clone has more than one count but fewer than ten. The chain combines TRBV30 with TRBJ1-5; unclear D gene. Germline V lookup: CDR1 GTSNPN, CDR2 SVGIG (reference sequence). CDR3 length: 15 amino acids. Deletions cut 2 bases from V and 2 bases from J, with 13 bases between. The CDR3 protein is CAWSQYGLGNQPQHF. CDR3 nucleotides: TGTGCCTGGAGTCAATATGGGCTGGGCAATCAGCCCCAGCATTTT.

V and J are TRBV6-5 and TRBJ2-2; D is possibly TRBD1 or TRBD2 (5 bases each). CDR1 and CDR2 (germline): MNHEY, SVGAGI. The CDR3 spans 14 residues. V was clipped by 2 bases and J by 4 bases, with 8 bases between them. The CDR3 sequence is CASSYGAGTGELFF. The DNA for the CDR3 is TGTGCCAGCAGTTACGGGGCGGGCACCGGGGAGCTGTTTTTT.

The chain links TRBV28 to TRBJ2-3; D not resolved. Looked up from germline, CDR1 is MDHEN and CDR2 is SYDVKM. CDR3 size: 12 residues. Between the trimmed V and J ends, which lost 3 bases and 3 bases, there was a span of 4 bases. CDR3 in amino acids: CASSFQTDTQYF. CDR3 in DNA: TGTGCCAGCAGTTTTCAAACAGATACGCAGTATTTT.

The chain recombines TRBV30 with TRBJ1-2; the D gene is possibly TRBD1 (5 bases). Germline CDR1 and CDR2: GTSNPN and SVGIG (reference sequence). CDR3 length equals 15 residues. V shed 1 base and J shed 8 bases, with 20 bases lying between them. The CDR3 region is CAWSDPTIGEGGYTF. The CDR3 DNA reads as TGTGCCTGGAGTGATCCCACCATAGGGGAAGGAGGCTACACCTTC.

This chain joins TRBV7-6 and TRBJ1-3; D unclear. V was cut by 4 bases and J by 0 bases, with 13 bases left in between. The CDR3 is 16 residues long. Germline CDR1 is SGHVS and CDR2 is FNYEAQ. The CDR3 loop reads CASSSPGLSSGNTIYF. The CDR3 DNA sequence: TGTGCCAGCAGCTCCCCAGGTCTAAGCTCTGGAAACACCATATATTTT.

The chain links TRBV19 to TRBJ2-5; TRBD1 matches 8 bases. Per germline, CDR1 LNHDA and CDR2 SQIVND (reference sequence). Losses at the gene ends were 2 bases for V and 2 bases for J; bases not matched to a gene: 1. The CDR3 totals 14 residues. CDR3 DNA sequence: TGTGCCAGTAGTATAAACAGGGGGCAAGAGACCCAGTACTTC. This translates into CASSINRGQETQYF.

The chain is built from TRBV7-2 and TRBJ1-5, with 7 bases aligning to TRBD1. The CDR3 runs 15 residues. Germline CDR1 reads SGHTA; CDR2 reads FQGNSA. V lost 4 bases, J lost 3 bases, and 6 bases stayed unmatched. CDR3 residues: CASSSGGGINQPQHF. The CDR3, as DNA: TGTGCCAGCAGCTCAGGGGGGGGTATCAATCAGCCCCAGCATTTT.

The chain joins TRBV5-4 to TRBJ2-5; 10 bases line up with TRBD2. Losses at the gene ends were 0 bases for V and 4 bases for J; bases not matched to a gene: 3. The CDR3 sequence is 15 residues long. In germline, CDR1 is SGHNT, CDR2 YYREEE (reference sequence). The CDR3 region has the DNA TGTGCCAGCAGCTTGGGAGCGGGGGGGGGAGAGACCCAGTACTTC. Translated, it gives CASSLGAGGGETQYF.

The sample holds a few counts of this clone. V is TRBV2 and J is TRBJ1-2; D not resolved. The length of the CDR3 is 13 residues. V was clipped by 2 bases and J by 4 bases, with 8 bases between them. Germline V gene lookup returns CDR1 SNHLY and CDR2 FYNNEI. CDR3 loop: CASSELAGYGYTF. The CDR3 DNA reads as TGTGCCAGCAGTGAATTAGCAGGCTATGGCTACACCTTC.

The chain recombines TRBV5-6 with TRBJ1-3; D ambiguous. With 0 bases removed from V and 4 bases from J, the gap between germline ends came to 14 bases. In germline, CDR1 is SGHDT, CDR2 YYEEEE. This CDR3 has 16 amino acids. CDR3 bases: TGTGCCAGCAGCTTGGCGGGTGTGGTACACGGAAACACCATATATTTT. This encodes CASSLAGVVHGNTIYF.

The rearrangement joins TRBV7-8 to TRBJ1-5, with 10 bases aligning to TRBD1. With 5 bases clipped from V and 0 bases from J, the junction kept 13 bases outside the gene matches. Germline CDR1 reads SGHVS; CDR2 reads FQNEAQ. CDR3 length equals 19 residues. Here the CDR3 reads CASSLPRDRGSYSNQPQHF. The CDR3, as DNA: TGTGCCAGCAGCCTACCCCGGGACAGGGGTTCCTATAGCAATCAGCCCCAGCATTTT.

V is TRBV19 and J is TRBJ2-7, with TRBD1 matching 9 bases. There are 14 residues in the CDR3. Unmatched junction bases numbered 5, after V lost 6 bases and J lost 2 bases. Per germline, CDR1 LNHDA and CDR2 SQIVND (reference sequence). The CDR3 nucleotides are TGTGCCAGTAGCGAGACAGGGGGGGCCTACGAGCAGTACTTC. Translated, it gives CASSETGGAYEQYF.